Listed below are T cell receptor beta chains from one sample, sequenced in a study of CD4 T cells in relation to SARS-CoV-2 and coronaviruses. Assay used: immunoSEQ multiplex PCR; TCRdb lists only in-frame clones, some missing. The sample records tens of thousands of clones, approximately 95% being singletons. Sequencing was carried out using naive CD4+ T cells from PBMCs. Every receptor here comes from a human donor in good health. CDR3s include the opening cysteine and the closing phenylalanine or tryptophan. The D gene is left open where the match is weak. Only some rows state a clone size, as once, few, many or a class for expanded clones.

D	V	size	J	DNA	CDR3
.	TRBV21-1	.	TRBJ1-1	TGTGCCAGCAGCAAAGAATTCGGGAGGGCGACTGAAGCTTTCTTT	CASSKEFGRATEAFF
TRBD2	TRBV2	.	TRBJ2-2	TGTGCCAGCAGGAGACTAGCGGGGTCCACCGGGGAGCTGTTTTTT	CASRRLAGSTGELFF
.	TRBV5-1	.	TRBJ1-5	TGCGCCAGCAGCTTGGGAACAGAGAGCAATCAGCCCCAGCATTTT	CASSLGTESNQPQHF
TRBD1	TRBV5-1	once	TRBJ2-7	TGCGCCAGCAGCTTTTTAGCAGGGGGCTCCTACGAGCAGTACTTC	CASSFLAGGSYEQYF
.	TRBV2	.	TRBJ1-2	TGTGCCACTTCCGGACAGATATACTATGGCTACACCTTC	CATSGQIYYGYTF
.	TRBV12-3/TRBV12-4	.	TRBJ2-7	TGTGCCAGCAGTACAGGGACCGAGCAGTACTTC	CASSTGTEQYF
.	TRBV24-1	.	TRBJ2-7	TGTGCCACCAGTGATCGACCTCAGTCAGGGTACTTCTCCGAGCAGTACTTC	CATSDRPQSGYFSEQYF
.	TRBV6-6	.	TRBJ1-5	TGTGCCAGCAGTCGCGAGCAGCCCCAGCATTTT	CASSREQPQHF
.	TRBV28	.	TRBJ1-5	TGTGCCAGCAGCCTCTTGACAGGGCCCCAGCATTTT	CASSLLTGPQHF
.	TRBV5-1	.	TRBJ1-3	TGCGCCAGCAGCTTAGGGGCGCCCTCTGGAAACACCATATATTTT	CASSLGAPSGNTIYF
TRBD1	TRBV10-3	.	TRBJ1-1	TGTGCCATCAGTGAGAGTAGGGGAGGGACAGCGAACACTGAAGCTTTCTTT	CAISESRGGTANTEAFF
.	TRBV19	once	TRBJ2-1	TGTGCCAGTAGTATCGGACAGTACAATGAGCAGTTCTTC	CASSIGQYNEQFF
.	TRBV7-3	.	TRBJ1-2	TGTGCCAGCAGCACCCCAGGGCGATATGGCTACACCTTC	CASSTPGRYGYTF
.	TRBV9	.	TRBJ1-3	TGTGCCAGCAGCGTTAACTGGGACCTCTCTGGAAACACCATATATTTT	CASSVNWDLSGNTIYF
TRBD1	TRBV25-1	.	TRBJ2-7	TGTGCCAGCAGTGAATATATGGGGACAGGGAAAGGAAGGCAGTACTTC	CASSEYMGTGKGRQYF
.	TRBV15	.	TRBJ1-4	TGTGCCACCAGCGCGCAGGGGCGGCGTAATGAAAAACTGTTTTTT	CATSAQGRRNEKLFF
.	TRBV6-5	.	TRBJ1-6	TGTGCCAGCAGTTACGGGACGGCCCATTCACCCCTCCACTTT	CASSYGTAHSPLHF
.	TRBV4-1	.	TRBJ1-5	TGCGCCAGCAGCCTCATATGGACACCCAGCAATCAGCCCCAGCATTTT	CASSLIWTPSNQPQHF
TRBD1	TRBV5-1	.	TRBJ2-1	TGCGCCAGCAGCTTGGAGGGACAGGGGGCTGGGAATGAGCAGTTCTTC	CASSLEGQGAGNEQFF
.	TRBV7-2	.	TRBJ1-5	TGTGCCAGCAGCGGAATGGTTAGCAATCAGCCCCAGCATTTT	CASSGMVSNQPQHF
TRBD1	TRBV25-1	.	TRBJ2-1	TGTGCCAGCAGTGATACAGGGGGCCTCAATGAGCAGTTCTTC	CASSDTGGLNEQFF
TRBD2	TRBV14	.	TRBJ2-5	TGTGCCAGCAGCCTGCGGGAGGGCCCCCAAGAGACCCAGTACTTC	CASSLREGPQETQYF
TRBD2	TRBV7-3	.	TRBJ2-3	TGTGCCAGCAGCCCAATCAGCGGGGGTGTTACGCAGTATTTT	CASSPISGGVTQYF
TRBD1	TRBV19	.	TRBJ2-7	TGTGCCAGTAGTATCTCACAGGGGGGACACGAGCAGTACTTC	CASSISQGGHEQYF
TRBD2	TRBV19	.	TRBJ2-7	TGTGCCAGTAGAGTGACTAGCGGGTACGAGCAGTACTTC	CASRVTSGYEQYF
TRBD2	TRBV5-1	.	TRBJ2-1	TGCGCCAGCAGGGGGACTAGCGTAGACAATGAGCAGTTCTTC	CASRGTSVDNEQFF
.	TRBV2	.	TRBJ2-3	TGTGCCAGCAATCCCGAGGGCCCAGATACGCAGTATTTT	CASNPEGPDTQYF
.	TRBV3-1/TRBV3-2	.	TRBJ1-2	TGTGCCAGCAGCCGGAGGACAGATGGCTACACCTTC	CASSRRTDGYTF
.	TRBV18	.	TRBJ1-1	TGTGCCAGCTCGCTATTGGACAGGAACACTGAAGCTTTCTTT	CASSLLDRNTEAFF
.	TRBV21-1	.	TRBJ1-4	TGTGCCAGCAGCACCCCGCGCAGCCAGACAACTAATGAAAAACTGTTTTTT	CASSTPRSQTTNEKLFF
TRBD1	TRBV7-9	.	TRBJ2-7	TGTGCCAGCAGCTCCCTCCCGGGACAGGGACGAGAGGAGCAGTACTTC	CASSSLPGQGREEQYF
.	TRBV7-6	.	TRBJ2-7	TGTGCCAGCAGCGCAGACAAGGGCGGCTCCTACGAGCAGTACTTC	CASSADKGGSYEQYF
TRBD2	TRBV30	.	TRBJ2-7	TGTGCCTGGAGTGTACGGAACGGGGGGGCCTACGAGCAGTACTTC	CAWSVRNGGAYEQYF
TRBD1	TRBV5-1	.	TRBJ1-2	TGCGCCAGCAGCTCGGGACAGGAGGTCTATGGCTACACCTTC	CASSSGQEVYGYTF
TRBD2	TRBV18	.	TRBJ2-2	TGTGCCAGCTCACTTCTTGGAAGTAGCGGGAGAAGGGCGAACACCGGGGAGCTGTTTTTT	CASSLLGSSGRRANTGELFF
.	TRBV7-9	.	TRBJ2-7	TGTGCCAGCAGCTTAGCGAGGCAGGGGGAGGATTACGAGCAGTACTTC	CASSLARQGEDYEQYF
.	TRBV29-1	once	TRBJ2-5	TGCAGCGTTGGCCTAGTGGGTGCAGAGACCCAGTACTTC	CSVGLVGAETQYF
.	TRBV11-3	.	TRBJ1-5	TGTGCCAGCAGCTCAGAAGGAGGATCGGGGTATAATCAGCCCCAGCATTTT	CASSSEGGSGYNQPQHF
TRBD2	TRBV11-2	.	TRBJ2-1	TGTGCCAGCAGCCCGGGGACTAGCGGGGACAATGAGCAGTTCTTC	CASSPGTSGDNEQFF
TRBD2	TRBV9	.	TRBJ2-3	TGTGCCAGCAGCGCACTAGTAGCGGGTGGCACAGATACGCAGTATTTT	CASSALVAGGTDTQYF
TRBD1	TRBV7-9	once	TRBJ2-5	TGTGCCAGCAGCTTCAACAGGGGGCTTCGGGAGACCCAGTACTTC	CASSFNRGLRETQYF
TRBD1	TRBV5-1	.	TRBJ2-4	TGCGCCAGCAGCTTGGTCCCAGGGGGAGCCAAAAACATTCAGTACTTC	CASSLVPGGAKNIQYF
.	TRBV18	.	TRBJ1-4	TGTGCCAGCTCACCAATGGGGGGGTTGGCCGAAAAACTGTTTTTT	CASSPMGGLAEKLFF
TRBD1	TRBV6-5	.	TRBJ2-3	TGTGCCAGCACCCGACAGGGCGGTCACACAGATACGCAGTATTTT	CASTRQGGHTDTQYF
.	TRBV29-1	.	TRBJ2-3	TGCAGCGTTGGCCTCTACACAGATACGCAGTATTTT	CSVGLYTDTQYF
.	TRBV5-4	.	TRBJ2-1	TGTGCCAGCAGCCTTACTACAGGGTACAATGAGCAGTTCTTC	CASSLTTGYNEQFF
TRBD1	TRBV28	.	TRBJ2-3	TGTGCCAGCAGTGGGGGACAGAGCACAGATACGCAGTATTTT	CASSGGQSTDTQYF
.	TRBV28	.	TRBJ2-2	TGTGCCAGCAGTCCTTGGAGAGGGGGCACCGGGGAGCTGTTTTTT	CASSPWRGGTGELFF
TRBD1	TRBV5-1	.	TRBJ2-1	TGCGCCAGCAGCCTGGGATGGACAGGGGTGAGGAATGAGCAGTTCTTC	CASSLGWTGVRNEQFF
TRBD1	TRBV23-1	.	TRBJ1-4	TGCGCCAGCCCAATTGGACAGGGGAATGAAAAACTGTTTTTT	CASPIGQGNEKLFF
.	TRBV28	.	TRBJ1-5	TGTGCCAGCAGTTTGTTAGGGAGGCCCCAGCATTTT	CASSLLGRPQHF